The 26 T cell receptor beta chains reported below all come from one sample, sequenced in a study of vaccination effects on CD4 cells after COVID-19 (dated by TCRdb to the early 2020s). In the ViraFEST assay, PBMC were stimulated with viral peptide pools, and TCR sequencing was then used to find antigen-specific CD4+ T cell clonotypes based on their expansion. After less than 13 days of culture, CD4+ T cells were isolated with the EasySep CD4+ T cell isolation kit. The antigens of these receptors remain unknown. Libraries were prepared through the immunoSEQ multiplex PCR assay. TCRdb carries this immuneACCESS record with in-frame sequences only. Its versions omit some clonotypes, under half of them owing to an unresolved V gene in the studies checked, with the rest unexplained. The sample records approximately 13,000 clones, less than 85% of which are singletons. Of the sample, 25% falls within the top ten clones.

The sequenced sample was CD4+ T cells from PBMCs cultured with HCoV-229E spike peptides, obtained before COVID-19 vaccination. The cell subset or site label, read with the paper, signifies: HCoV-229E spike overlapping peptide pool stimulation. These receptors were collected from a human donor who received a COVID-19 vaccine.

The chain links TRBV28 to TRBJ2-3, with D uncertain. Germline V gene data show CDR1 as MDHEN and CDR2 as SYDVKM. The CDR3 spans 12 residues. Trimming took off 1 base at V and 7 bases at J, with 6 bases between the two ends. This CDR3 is CASSLSGYTQYF. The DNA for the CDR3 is TGTGCCAGCAGTTTATCGGGTTATACGCAGTATTTT.

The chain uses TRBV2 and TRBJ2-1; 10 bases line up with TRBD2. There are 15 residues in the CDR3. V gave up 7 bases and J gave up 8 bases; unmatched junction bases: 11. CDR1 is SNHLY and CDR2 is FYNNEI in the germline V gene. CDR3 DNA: TGTGCCAGCACGGGAGCGGGAGGGCCTAGGGATGAGCAGTTCTTC. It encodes CASTGAGGPRDEQFF.

CDR3 residues: CASSERGYNEAFF. In nucleotides, the CDR3 is TGTGCCAGCAGTGAGCGGGGGTATAATGAAGCTTTCTTT. The rearrangement joins TRBV6-1 to TRBJ1-1; TRBD1 might be the D (5 bases). Trimming stripped 3 bases from V and 7 bases from J, with 12 bases between. The CDR3 spans 13 residues. Germline V gene data show CDR1 as MNHNS and CDR2 as SASEGT.

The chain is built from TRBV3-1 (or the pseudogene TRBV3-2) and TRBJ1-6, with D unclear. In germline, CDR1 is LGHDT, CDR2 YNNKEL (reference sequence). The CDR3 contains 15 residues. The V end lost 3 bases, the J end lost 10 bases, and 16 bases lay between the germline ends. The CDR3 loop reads CASSQNGPRGSPLHF. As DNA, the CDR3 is TGTGCCAGCAGCCAGAACGGACCCCGAGGCTCACCCCTCCACTTT.

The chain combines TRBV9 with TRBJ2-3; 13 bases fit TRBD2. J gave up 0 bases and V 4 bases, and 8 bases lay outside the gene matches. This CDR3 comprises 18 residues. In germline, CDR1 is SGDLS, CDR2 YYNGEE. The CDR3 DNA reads TGTGCCAGCAGCTTACTAGCGGGGGGGCACTCTAGCACAGATACGCAGTATTTT. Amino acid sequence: CASSLLAGGHSSTDTQYF.

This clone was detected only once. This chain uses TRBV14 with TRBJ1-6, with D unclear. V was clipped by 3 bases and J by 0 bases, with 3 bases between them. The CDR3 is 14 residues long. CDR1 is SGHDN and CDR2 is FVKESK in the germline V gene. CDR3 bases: TGTGCCAGCAGCCAGGGCTCCTATAATTCACCCCTCCACTTT. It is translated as CASSQGSYNSPLHF.

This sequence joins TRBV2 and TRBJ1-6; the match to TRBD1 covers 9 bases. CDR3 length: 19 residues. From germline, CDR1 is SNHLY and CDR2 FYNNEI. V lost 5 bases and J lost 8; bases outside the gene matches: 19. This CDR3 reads CASSRGILFPGQGYSPLHF. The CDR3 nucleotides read TGTGCCAGCAGTAGGGGAATACTATTTCCGGGACAGGGTTATTCACCCCTCCACTTT. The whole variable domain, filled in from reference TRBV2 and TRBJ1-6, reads EPEVTQTPSHQVTQMGQEVILRCVPISNHLYFYWYRQILGQKVEFLVSFYNNEISEKSEIFDDQFSVERPDGSNFTLKIRSTKLEDSAMYFCASSRGILFPGQGYSPLHFGNGTRLTVT.

The CDR3 sequence: CASSIRTSGTDTQYF. The CDR3 region has the DNA TGTGCCAGTAGTATCCGGACTAGCGGGACAGATACGCAGTATTTT. The chain links TRBV19 to TRBJ2-3; 11 positions match TRBD2. The CDR3 totals 15 residues. The V segment lost 3 bases and the J segment 3 bases; nucleotides outside the gene matches: 2. Germline values: CDR1 LNHDA, CDR2 SQIVND (reference sequence).

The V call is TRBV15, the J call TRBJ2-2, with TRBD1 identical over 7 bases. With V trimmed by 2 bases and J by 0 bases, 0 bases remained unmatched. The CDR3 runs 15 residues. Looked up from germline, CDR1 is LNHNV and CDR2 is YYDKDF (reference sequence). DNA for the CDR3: TGTGCCACCAGCAGACAGGGGGCGAACACCGGGGAGCTGTTTTTT. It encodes CATSRQGANTGELFF.

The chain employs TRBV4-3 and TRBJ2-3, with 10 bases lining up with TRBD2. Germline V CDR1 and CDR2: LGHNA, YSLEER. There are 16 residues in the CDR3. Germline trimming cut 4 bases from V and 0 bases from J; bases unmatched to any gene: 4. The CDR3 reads CASSPRTSGSTDTQYF. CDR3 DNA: TGCGCCAGCAGCCCCCGGACTAGCGGTAGCACAGATACGCAGTATTTT.

The DNA for the CDR3 is TGTGCCAGCAGCTTACACAGCGGGAGGGCCGTTGAGCAGTACTTC. This translates into CASSLHSGRAVEQYF. J is TRBJ2-7 and V is TRBV7-9, with 10 bases identical to TRBD2. In germline, CDR1 is SEHNR, CDR2 FQNEAQ (reference sequence). This CDR3 is 15 amino acids long. The V segment lost 2 bases and the J segment 7 bases; nucleotides outside the gene matches: 8. Full variable domain (rest looked up from reference TRBV7-9 and TRBJ2-7): DTGVSQNPRHKITKRGQNVTFRCDPISEHNRLYWYRQTLGQGPEFLTYFQNEAQLEKSRLLSDRFSAERPKGSFSTLEIQRTEQGDSAMYLCASSLHSGRAVEQYFGPGTRLTVT.

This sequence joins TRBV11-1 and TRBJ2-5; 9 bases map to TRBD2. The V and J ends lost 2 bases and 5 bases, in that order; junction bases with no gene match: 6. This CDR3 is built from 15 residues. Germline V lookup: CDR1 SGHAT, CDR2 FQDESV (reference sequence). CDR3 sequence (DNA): TGTGCCAGCAGCTTATATAGCGGGGGATGGGAGACCCAGTACTTC. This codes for CASSLYSGGWETQYF.

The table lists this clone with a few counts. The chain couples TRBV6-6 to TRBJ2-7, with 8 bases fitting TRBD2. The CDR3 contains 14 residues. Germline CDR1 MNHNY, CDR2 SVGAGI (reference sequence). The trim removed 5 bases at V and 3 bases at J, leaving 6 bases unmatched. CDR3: CASSPPGGVYEQYF. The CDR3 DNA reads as TGTGCCAGCAGTCCCCCGGGGGGGGTCTACGAGCAGTACTTC.

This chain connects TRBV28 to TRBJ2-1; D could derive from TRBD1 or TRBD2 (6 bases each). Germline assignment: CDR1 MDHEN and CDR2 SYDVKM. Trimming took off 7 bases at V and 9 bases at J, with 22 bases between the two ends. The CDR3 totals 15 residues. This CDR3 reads CASIPGAPIKGEQFF. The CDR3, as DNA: TGTGCCAGCATCCCGGGGGCCCCTATCAAAGGTGAGCAGTTCTTC.

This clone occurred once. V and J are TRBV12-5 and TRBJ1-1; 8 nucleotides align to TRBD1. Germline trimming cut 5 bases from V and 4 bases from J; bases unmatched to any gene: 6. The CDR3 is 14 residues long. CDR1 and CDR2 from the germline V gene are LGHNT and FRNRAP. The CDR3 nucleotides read TGTGCTAGTGGTACTCATACAGGGGGCACTGAAGCTTTCTTT. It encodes CASGTHTGGTEAFF.

The CDR3 DNA sequence: TGTGCCAGCAGCTTAGAATCAGGAAGGAAGCCCCAGCATTTT. Its translation is CASSLESGRKPQHF. This chain uses TRBV7-2 with TRBJ1-5; the D is unclear. Germline loops: CDR1 SGHTA, CDR2 FQGNSA. The CDR3 is made up of 14 amino acids. V lost 1 base and J lost 8, with 12 bases in between.

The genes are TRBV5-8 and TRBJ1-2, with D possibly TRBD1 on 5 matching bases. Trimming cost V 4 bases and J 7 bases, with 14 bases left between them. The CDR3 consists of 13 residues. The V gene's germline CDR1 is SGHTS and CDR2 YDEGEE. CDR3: CASSAGPGGGYTF. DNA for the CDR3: TGTGCCAGCAGCGCGGGACCCGGGGGTGGCTACACCTTC.

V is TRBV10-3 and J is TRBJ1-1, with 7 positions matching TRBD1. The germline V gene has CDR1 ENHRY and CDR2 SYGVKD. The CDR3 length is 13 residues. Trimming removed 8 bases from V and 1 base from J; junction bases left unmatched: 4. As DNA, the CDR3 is TGTGCCATCGGACAGGAGAGGAACACTGAAGCTTTCTTT. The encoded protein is CAIGQERNTEAFF.

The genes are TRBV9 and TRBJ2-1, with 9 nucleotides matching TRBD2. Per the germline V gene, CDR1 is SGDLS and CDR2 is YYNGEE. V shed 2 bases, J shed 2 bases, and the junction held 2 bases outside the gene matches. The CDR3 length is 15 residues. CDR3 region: CASSVSGGPYNEQFF. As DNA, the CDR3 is TGTGCCAGCAGCGTTAGCGGGGGACCCTACAATGAGCAGTTCTTC.

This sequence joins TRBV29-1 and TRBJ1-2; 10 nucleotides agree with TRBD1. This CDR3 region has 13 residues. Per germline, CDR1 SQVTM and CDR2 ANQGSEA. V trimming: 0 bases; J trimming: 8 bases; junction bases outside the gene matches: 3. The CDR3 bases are TGCAGCGTTGAAGATCGGGACAGGGGAGGCTACACCTTC. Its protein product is CSVEDRDRGGYTF. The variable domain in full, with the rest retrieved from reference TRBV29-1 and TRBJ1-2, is SAVISQKPSRDICQRGTSLTIQCQVDSQVTMMFWYRQQPGQSLTLIATANQGSEATYESGFVIDKFPISRPNLTFSTLTVSNMSPEDSSIYLCSVEDRDRGGYTFGSGTRLTVV.

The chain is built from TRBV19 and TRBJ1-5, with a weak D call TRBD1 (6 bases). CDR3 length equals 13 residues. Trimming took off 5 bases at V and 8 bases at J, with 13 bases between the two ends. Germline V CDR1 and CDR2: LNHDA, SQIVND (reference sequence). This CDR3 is CASSSGVMEPQHF. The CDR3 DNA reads TGTGCCAGTAGTTCAGGGGTAATGGAGCCCCAGCATTTT.

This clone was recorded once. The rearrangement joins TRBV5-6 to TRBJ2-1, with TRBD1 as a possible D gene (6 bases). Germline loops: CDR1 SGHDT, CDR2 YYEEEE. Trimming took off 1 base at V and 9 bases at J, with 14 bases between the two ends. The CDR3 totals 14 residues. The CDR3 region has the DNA TGTGCCAGCAGCTTGCCGGACAGATCGAGTGAGCAGTTCTTC. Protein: CASSLPDRSSEQFF.

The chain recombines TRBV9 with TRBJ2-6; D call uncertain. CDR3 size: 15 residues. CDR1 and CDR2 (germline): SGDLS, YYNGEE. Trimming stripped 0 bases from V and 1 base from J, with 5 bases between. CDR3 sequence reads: CASSVVRSGANVLTF. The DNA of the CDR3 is TGTGCCAGCAGCGTAGTAAGGTCTGGGGCCAACGTCCTGACTTTC.

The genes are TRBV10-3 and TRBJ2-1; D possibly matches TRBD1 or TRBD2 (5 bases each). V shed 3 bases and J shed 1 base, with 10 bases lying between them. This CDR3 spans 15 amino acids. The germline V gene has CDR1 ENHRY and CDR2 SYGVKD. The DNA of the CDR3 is TGTGCCATCAGTGATGGGGGTGGTTCCTACAATGAGCAGTTCTTC. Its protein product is CAISDGGGSYNEQFF.

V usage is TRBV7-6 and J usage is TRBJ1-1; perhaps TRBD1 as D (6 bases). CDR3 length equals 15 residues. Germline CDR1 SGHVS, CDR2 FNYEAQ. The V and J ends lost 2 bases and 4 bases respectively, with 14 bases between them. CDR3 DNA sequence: TGTGCCAGCAGCTTAAGGGACATTTTATTCACTGAAGCTTTCTTT. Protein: CASSLRDILFTEAFF.

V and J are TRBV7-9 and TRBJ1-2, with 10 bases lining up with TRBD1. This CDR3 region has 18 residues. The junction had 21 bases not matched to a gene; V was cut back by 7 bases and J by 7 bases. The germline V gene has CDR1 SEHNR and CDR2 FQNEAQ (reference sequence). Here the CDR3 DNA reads TGTGCCAGCAACGCGCAAGGAGGGGCCGGGACAGGGGCTCGTGGCTACACCTTC. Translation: CASNAQGGAGTGARGYTF.